The rows below give T cell receptor beta chains drawn from one sample of a study of long-term antiretroviral therapy in people with HIV. Measured with immunoSEQ multiplex PCR; TCRdb has only the in-frame clones, and not every one. The table shows more than 35,000 clones, with 80% occurring only once. The sample was unsorted PBMCs, taken 1.5 years after starting antiretroviral therapy. The receptors come from a man aged 18 to 30 with HIV. The CDR3 runs from the conserved cysteine through the conserved F or W. Each record gives: CDR3 protein, CDR3 DNA, J gene, D gene, clone size, V gene. The D gene is left open where the match is weak. A clone size is listed for some rows: how often the clone was seen (once, few, many), or a class if it is expanded.

CASSLSGFGTEAFF,TGCGCCAGCAGCTTGAGTGGGTTCGGGACTGAAGCTTTCTTT,TRBJ1-1,NA,NA,TRBV5-1
CASSLPGGGTDTQYF,TGTGCCAGCAGTTTGCCAGGGGGCGGCACAGATACGCAGTATTTT,TRBJ2-3,TRBD1,NA,TRBV28
CASGFFAGEKLFF,TGTGCCAGCGGTTTCTTCGCCGGAGAAAAACTGTTTTTT,TRBJ1-4,NA,NA,TRBV7-9
CASSLEVGSDTQYF,TGTGCCAGCAGCCTAGAGGTAGGGAGTGATACGCAGTATTTT,TRBJ2-3,NA,NA,TRBV9
CASSSGLAGREQFF,TGTGCCAGCAGCTCGGGACTAGCGGGACGGGAGCAGTTCTTC,TRBJ2-1,TRBD2,NA,TRBV7-9
CASSPRIRGGEGNEQYF,TGTGCCAGCAGTCCTAGGATAAGGGGGGGAGAAGGAAACGAGCAGTACTTC,TRBJ2-7,NA,NA,TRBV27
CASLGGIKRGNTIYF,TGTGCCAGTCTAGGAGGGATTAAGCGAGGAAACACCATATATTTT,TRBJ1-3,NA,NA,TRBV19
CASARGMNTEAFF,TGTGCCAGCGCGAGGGGGATGAACACTGAAGCTTTCTTT,TRBJ1-1,NA,NA,TRBV9
CASSRLTTGNGYTF,TGTGCCAGTAGTAGACTTACGACAGGGAATGGCTACACCTTC,TRBJ1-2,TRBD1,NA,TRBV19
CASSLDGRDSQPQHF,TGTGCCAGCAGCTTAGATGGCAGGGACTCCCAGCCCCAGCATTTT,TRBJ1-5,NA,NA,TRBV7-8
CASSPDRARVAVYNEQFF,TGTGCCAGCTCACCAGACAGGGCGCGAGTAGCGGTATACAATGAGCAGTTCTTC,TRBJ2-1,NA,NA,TRBV18
CSVEGAGLSDTQYF,TGCAGCGTTGAAGGGGCGGGTCTGTCAGATACGCAGTATTTT,TRBJ2-3,NA,NA,TRBV29-1
CASSVLLAGTGELFF,TGTGCCAGCAGCGTACTTCTAGCTGGCACCGGGGAGCTGTTTTTT,TRBJ2-2,NA,NA,TRBV9
CASSPDTGNYGYTF,TGTGCCAGCAGCCCCGATACAGGGAACTATGGCTACACCTTC,TRBJ1-2,NA,NA,TRBV7-2
CASSLNREWYF,TGTGCCAGCAGCCTAAACAGGGAGTGGTACTTC,TRBJ2-7,NA,NA,TRBV13
CASSSGNEQFF,TGTGCCAGCAGTTCGGGGAATGAGCAGTTCTTC,TRBJ2-1,NA,NA,TRBV28
CASSPRGPLGAFF,TGTGCCAGCAGTCCGAGGGGGCCCCTTGGCGCTTTCTTT,TRBJ1-1,TRBD1,NA,TRBV27
CASSLGTGVDFISYEQYF,TGTGCCAGCAGCTTAGGAACAGGGGTCGATTTCATCTCCTACGAGCAGTACTTC,TRBJ2-7,TRBD1,few,TRBV7-9
CASSPSGRAGETQYF,TGTGCCAGCAGCCCGAGCGGGAGGGCCGGGGAGACCCAGTACTTC,TRBJ2-5,TRBD2,NA,TRBV5-4
CASSLGTFYGYTF,TGTGCCAGCAGTTTAGGAACCTTCTATGGCTACACCTTC,TRBJ1-2,NA,NA,TRBV28
CASSGTGGGNTEAFF,TGCGCCAGCAGCGGGACAGGGGGCGGGAACACTGAAGCTTTCTTT,TRBJ1-1,TRBD1,once,TRBV5-1
CASSLNRVGRGCYGYTF,TGTGCCAGCAGCTTAAATCGTGTTGGCAGGGGTTGCTATGGCTACACCTTC,TRBJ1-2,NA,NA,TRBV7-3
CASVLTPSGEQYF,TGTGCCAGCGTATTGACTCCTTCGGGCGAGCAGTACTTC,TRBJ2-7,NA,NA,TRBV2
CASSPTSGREQYF,TGTGCCAGCAGCCCGACTAGCGGGAGGGAGCAGTACTTC,TRBJ2-7,TRBD2,few,TRBV7-9
CASSSQETQYF,TGCGCCAGCAGCTCACAAGAGACCCAGTACTTC,TRBJ2-5,NA,NA,TRBV5-1
CASSLPPLFEQFF,TGTGCCAGCAGCTTACCCCCGCTCTTTGAGCAGTTCTTC,TRBJ2-1,NA,NA,TRBV7-2
CASSPPTVKETQYF,TGTGCCAGCTCACCACCTACCGTAAAAGAGACCCAGTACTTC,TRBJ2-5,NA,NA,TRBV18
CASSSDSLEQYF,TGTGCCAGTAGTAGCGACAGTCTCGAGCAGTACTTC,TRBJ2-7,NA,NA,TRBV19
CASSLSSGNNEQFF,TGTGCCAGCAGCTTGTCTAGCGGGAACAATGAGCAGTTCTTC,TRBJ2-1,TRBD2,NA,TRBV7-2